This T cell receptor (beta chain) is from a study of T cell responses to AZD1222 COVID-19 vaccine. The CDR3 contains 13 residues. Per germline, CDR1 SNHLY and CDR2 FYNNEI. V lost 8 bases and J 5 bases, leaving 16 bases between the germline ends. This table comes from immunoSEQ multiplex PCR, and its TCRdb copy is limited to in-frame clones, with some not included. This table holds approximately 70,000 clones, about 87% found once. This clone was observed a few times. The antigen is not known. Study results and limitations: Epitopes outside B.1.351 and B.1.1.7 mutated regions reportedly drew nearly half of spike TCRs. A mostly white British donor set with more females was recruited, and clonal diversity was possibly underestimated. An increase in Spike-specific TCR breadth and depth was observed after two AZD1222 doses.

The sequence was collected from an adult who received the MenACWY meningococcal vaccine as a control. V and J are TRBV2 and TRBJ2-7, with D possibly matching TRBD1 (5 bases). This sample comprised peripheral blood, obtained 28 days after the second dose of the MenACWY control vaccine. CDR3: CASSWGRDNEQYF. Written as DNA, the CDR3 is TGTGCCAGCTCCTGGGGCAGGGATAACGAGCAGTACTTC.